A selection of T cell receptor beta chains follows, all from one sample in a study of molecular identifiers for immune sequencing clone quantification. A single record per CDR3 protein comes from TCRdb applying MiXCR to the PCR reads. The sample holds around 86,000 distinct CDR3 sequences, roughly 19% seen once. Material for sequencing was naive CD8+ T cells from blood, with Jurkat cell RNA spiked in. The receptors were gathered from a human donor in good health. Some libraries in this study had Jurkat cell RNA spiked in. CDR3s include the opening cysteine and the closing phenylalanine or tryptophan. Fields, in order: clone size, D gene, J gene, V gene, CDR3 protein, CDR3 DNA. A D gene is named only where the DNA matches it firmly. Only part of the rows carry a size: once, few, many, or a class if the clone is expanded.

clone_size: many; d_call: TRBD2; j_call: TRBJ2-5; v_call: TRBV11-2; cdr3_aa: CASSSLAGGQETQYF; cdr3_nt: TGTGCCAGCAGCTCACTAGCGGGTGGCCAAGAGACCCAGTACTTC
clone_size: many; d_call: -; j_call: TRBJ2-1; v_call: TRBV7-9; cdr3_aa: CASSLDPGTDKQFF; cdr3_nt: TGTGCCAGCAGCTTAGACCCAGGGACTGACAAGCAGTTCTTC
clone_size: -; d_call: TRBD2; j_call: TRBJ2-7; v_call: TRBV27; cdr3_aa: CASSSGTTYEQYF; cdr3_nt: TGTGCCAGCAGTTCCGGGACTACTTACGAGCAGTACTTC
clone_size: many; d_call: TRBD1; j_call: TRBJ2-1; v_call: TRBV28; cdr3_aa: CASSPGQGAYEQFF; cdr3_nt: TGTGCCAGCAGCCCTGGACAGGGGGCGTATGAGCAGTTCTTC
clone_size: -; d_call: -; j_call: TRBJ2-5; v_call: TRBV3-1; cdr3_aa: CASSQGKAFQETQYF; cdr3_nt: TGTGCCAGCAGCCAAGGAAAGGCTTTCCAAGAGACCCAGTACTTC
clone_size: -; d_call: -; j_call: TRBJ2-5; v_call: TRBV28; cdr3_aa: CASSFGGEETQYF; cdr3_nt: TGTGCCAGCAGTTTCGGGGGAGAGGAGACCCAGTACTTC
clone_size: many; d_call: -; j_call: TRBJ2-3; v_call: TRBV2; cdr3_aa: CASNGAGRSTDTQYF; cdr3_nt: TGTGCCAGCAATGGGGCAGGTCGCAGTACAGATACGCAGTATTTT
clone_size: many; d_call: -; j_call: TRBJ2-3; v_call: TRBV5-6; cdr3_aa: CASSPVSGAGTDTQYF; cdr3_nt: TGTGCCAGCAGCCCCGTGTCGGGGGCAGGTACAGATACGCAGTATTTT
clone_size: many; d_call: TRBD2; j_call: TRBJ2-1; v_call: TRBV12-3/TRBV12-4; cdr3_aa: CASSLWIAGGLDEQFF; cdr3_nt: TGTGCCAGCAGTTTATGGATTGCGGGGGGCTTAGATGAGCAGTTCTTC
clone_size: many; d_call: -; j_call: TRBJ2-7; v_call: TRBV6-2/TRBV6-3; cdr3_aa: CASMYGSFHEQYF; cdr3_nt: TGTGCCAGCATGTACGGTAGCTTCCACGAGCAGTACTTC
clone_size: many; d_call: -; j_call: TRBJ2-3; v_call: TRBV4-3; cdr3_aa: CASSQGAGSSTDTQYF; cdr3_nt: TGCGCCAGCAGCCAAGGTGCGGGGTCTAGCACAGATACGCAGTATTTT
clone_size: few; d_call: -; j_call: TRBJ1-5; v_call: TRBV5-1; cdr3_aa: CAGSRAGGTDTQHF; cdr3_nt: TGCGCCGGCAGCAGAGCGGGGGGCACAGATACGCAGCATTTT
clone_size: -; d_call: -; j_call: TRBJ1-2; v_call: TRBV20-1; cdr3_aa: CSADLGTVCGYTF; cdr3_nt: TGCAGTGCGGATTTAGGGACCGTCTGTGGCTACACCTTC
clone_size: many; d_call: TRBD2; j_call: TRBJ2-7; v_call: TRBV6-2/TRBV6-3; cdr3_aa: CASRLAGGYEQYF; cdr3_nt: TGTGCCAGCAGACTAGCGGGGGGCTACGAGCAGTACTTC
clone_size: many; d_call: -; j_call: TRBJ2-1; v_call: TRBV5-3; cdr3_aa: CARSKDNIRVPRRRSSRDEQFF; cdr3_nt: TGTGCCAGAAGCAAAGACAATATCAGGGTTCCCCGACGAAGGAGTTCTCGCGATGAGCAGTTCTTC
clone_size: many; d_call: -; j_call: TRBJ1-1; v_call: TRBV4-3; cdr3_aa: CASTPDVPMNTEAFF; cdr3_nt: TGCGCCAGCACCCCAGATGTGCCGATGAACACTGAAGCTTTCTTT
clone_size: many; d_call: TRBD2; j_call: TRBJ2-5; v_call: TRBV7-2; cdr3_aa: CASSLGLAGSGTQYF; cdr3_nt: TGTGCCAGCAGCTTAGGTCTAGCGGGATCAGGGACCCAGTACTTC
clone_size: many; d_call: -; j_call: TRBJ2-7; v_call: TRBV3-1; cdr3_aa: CASSQEVGIWEQYF; cdr3_nt: TGTGCCAGCAGCCAAGAGGTAGGGATTTGGGAGCAGTACTTC
clone_size: many; d_call: TRBD2; j_call: TRBJ2-3; v_call: TRBV10-2; cdr3_aa: CASSRTRFTDTQYF; cdr3_nt: TGCGCCAGCAGTAGGACTAGGTTCACAGATACGCAGTATTTT
clone_size: many; d_call: -; j_call: TRBJ1-1; v_call: TRBV7-2; cdr3_aa: CASSPGGPPEGTEAFF; cdr3_nt: TGTGCCAGCAGCCCGGGGGGTCCCCCAGAAGGGACTGAAGCTTTCTTT
clone_size: -; d_call: TRBD1; j_call: TRBJ2-7; v_call: TRBV29-1; cdr3_aa: CSARGTGNSYEQYF; cdr3_nt: TGCAGCGCCAGGGGGACAGGTAACTCCTACGAGCAGTACTTC
clone_size: many; d_call: -; j_call: TRBJ1-1; v_call: TRBV6-6; cdr3_aa: CASRSGPEAFF; cdr3_nt: TGTGCCAGTCGGTCCGGACCTGAAGCTTTCTTT